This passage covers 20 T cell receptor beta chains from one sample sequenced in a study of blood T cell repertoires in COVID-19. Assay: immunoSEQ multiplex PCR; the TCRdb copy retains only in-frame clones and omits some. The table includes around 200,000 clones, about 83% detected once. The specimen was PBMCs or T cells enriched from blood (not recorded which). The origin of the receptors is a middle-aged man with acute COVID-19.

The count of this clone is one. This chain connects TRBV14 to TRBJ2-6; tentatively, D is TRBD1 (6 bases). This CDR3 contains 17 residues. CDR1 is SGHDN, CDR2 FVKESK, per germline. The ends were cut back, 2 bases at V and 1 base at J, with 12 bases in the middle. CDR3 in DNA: TGTGCCAGCAGCCAAACAGGGTTTCTTTCTGGGGCCAACGTCCTGACTTTC. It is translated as CASSQTGFLSGANVLTF.

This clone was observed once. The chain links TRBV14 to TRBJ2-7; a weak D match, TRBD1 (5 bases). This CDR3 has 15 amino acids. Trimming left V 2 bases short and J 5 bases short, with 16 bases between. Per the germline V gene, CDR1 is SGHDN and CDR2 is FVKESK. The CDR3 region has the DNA TGTGCCAGCAGCCAACTTAGGACACGCGCCAACGAGCAGTACTTC. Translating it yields CASSQLRTRANEQYF.

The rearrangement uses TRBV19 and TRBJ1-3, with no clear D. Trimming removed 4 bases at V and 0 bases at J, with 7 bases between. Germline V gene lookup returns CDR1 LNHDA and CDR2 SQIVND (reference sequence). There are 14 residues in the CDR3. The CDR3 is CASSTQASGNTIYF. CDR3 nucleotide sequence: TGTGCCAGTAGTACCCAAGCCTCTGGAAACACCATATATTTT.

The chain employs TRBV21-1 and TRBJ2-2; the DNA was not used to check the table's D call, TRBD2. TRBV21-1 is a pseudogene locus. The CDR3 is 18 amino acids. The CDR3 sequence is CASGHAIAGGTNTGELFF. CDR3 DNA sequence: TGTGCCAGCGGACATGCAATAGCGGGAGGAACGAACACCGGGGAGCTGTTTTTT.

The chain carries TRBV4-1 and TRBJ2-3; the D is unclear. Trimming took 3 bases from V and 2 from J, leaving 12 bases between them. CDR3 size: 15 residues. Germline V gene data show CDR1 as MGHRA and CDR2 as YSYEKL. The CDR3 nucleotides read TGCGCCAGCAGCCAGGAGAGAGACGCCACAGATACGCAGTATTTT. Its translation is CASSQERDATDTQYF.

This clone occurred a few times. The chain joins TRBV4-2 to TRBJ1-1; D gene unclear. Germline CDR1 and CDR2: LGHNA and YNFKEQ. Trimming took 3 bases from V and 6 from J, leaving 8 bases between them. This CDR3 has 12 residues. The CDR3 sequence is CASSQERAEAFF. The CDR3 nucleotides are TGTGCCAGCAGCCAGGAGAGGGCTGAAGCTTTCTTT.

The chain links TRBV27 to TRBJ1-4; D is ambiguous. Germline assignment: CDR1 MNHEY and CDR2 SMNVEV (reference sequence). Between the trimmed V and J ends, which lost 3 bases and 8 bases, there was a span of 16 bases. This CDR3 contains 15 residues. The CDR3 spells CASSLSSWAGEKLFF. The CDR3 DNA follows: TGTGCCAGCAGTTTGAGTTCCTGGGCTGGGGAAAAACTGTTTTTT.

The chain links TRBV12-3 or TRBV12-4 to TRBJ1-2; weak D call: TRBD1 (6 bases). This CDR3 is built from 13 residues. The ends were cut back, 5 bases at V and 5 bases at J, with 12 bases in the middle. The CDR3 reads CASSPGTLYGYTF. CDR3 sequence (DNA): TGTGCCAGCAGTCCCGGGACACTATATGGCTACACCTTC.

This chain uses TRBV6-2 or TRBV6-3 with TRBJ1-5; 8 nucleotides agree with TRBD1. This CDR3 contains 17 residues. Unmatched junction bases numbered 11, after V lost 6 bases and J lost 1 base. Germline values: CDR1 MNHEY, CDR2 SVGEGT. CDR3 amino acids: CASSPRTGRSSNQPQHF. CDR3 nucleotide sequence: TGTGCCAGCAGCCCTAGGACAGGGCGGTCGAGCAATCAGCCCCAGCATTTT.

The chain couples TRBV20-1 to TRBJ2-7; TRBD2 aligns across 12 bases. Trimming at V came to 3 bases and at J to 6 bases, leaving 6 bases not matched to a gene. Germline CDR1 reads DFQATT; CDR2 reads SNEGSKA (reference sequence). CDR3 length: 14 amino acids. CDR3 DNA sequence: TGCAGTGCTAGTTGGACTAGCGGGACCCCCGAGCAGTACTTC. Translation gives CSASWTSGTPEQYF.

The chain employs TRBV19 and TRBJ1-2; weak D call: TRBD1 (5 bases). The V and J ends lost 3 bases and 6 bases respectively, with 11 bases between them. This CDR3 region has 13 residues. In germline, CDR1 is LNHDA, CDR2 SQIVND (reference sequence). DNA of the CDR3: TGTGCCAGTAGTATTGGCAGGGTTAATGGCTACACCTTC. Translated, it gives CASSIGRVNGYTF. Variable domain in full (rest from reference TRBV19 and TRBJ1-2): DGGITQSPKYLFRKEGQNVTLSCEQNLNHDAMYWYRQDPGQGLRLIYYSQIVNDFQKGDIAEGYSVSREKKESFPLTVTSAQKNPTAFYLCASSIGRVNGYTFGSGTRLTVV.

The CDR3 DNA reads TGTGCCAGCAGTCACCCGGGTCGGGGGGGGCAAGAGACCCAGTACTTC. Protein product: CASSHPGRGGQETQYF. The chain uses TRBV11-2 and TRBJ2-5, with 8 bases aligning to TRBD2. The germline V gene encodes CDR1 SGHAT and CDR2 FQNNGV. This CDR3 is built from 16 residues. Germline trimming cut 6 bases from V and 2 bases from J; bases unmatched to any gene: 11.

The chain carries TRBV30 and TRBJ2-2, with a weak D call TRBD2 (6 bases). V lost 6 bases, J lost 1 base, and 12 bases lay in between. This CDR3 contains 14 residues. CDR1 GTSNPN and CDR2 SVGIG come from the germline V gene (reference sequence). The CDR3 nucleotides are TGTGCCTGTCCGGGAGAACAGAACACCGGGGAGCTGTTTTTT. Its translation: CACPGEQNTGELFF.

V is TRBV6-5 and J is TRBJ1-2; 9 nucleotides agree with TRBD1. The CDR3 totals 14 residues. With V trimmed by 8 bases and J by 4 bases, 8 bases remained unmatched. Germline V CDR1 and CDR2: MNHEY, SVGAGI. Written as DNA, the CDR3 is TGTGCCAGCCGACGGACAGGGGAGCTCTATGGCTACACCTTC. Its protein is CASRRTGELYGYTF.

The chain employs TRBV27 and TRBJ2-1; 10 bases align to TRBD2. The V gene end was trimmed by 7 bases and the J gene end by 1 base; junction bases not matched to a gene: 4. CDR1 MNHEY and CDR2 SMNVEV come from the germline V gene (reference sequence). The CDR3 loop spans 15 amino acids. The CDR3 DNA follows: TGTGCCAGCATTAGCGGGAGGTATTCCTACAATGAGCAGTTCTTC. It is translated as CASISGRYSYNEQFF.

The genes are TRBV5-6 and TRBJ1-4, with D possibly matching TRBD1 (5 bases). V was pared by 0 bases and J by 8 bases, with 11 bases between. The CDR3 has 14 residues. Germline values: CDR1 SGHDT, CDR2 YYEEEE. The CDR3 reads CASSLEGLGEKLFF. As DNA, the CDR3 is TGTGCCAGCAGCTTGGAGGGGTTAGGAGAAAAACTGTTTTTT.

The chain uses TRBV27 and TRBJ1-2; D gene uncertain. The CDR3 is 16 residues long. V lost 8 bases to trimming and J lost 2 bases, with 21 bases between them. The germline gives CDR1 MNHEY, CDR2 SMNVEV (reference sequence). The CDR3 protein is CASGSRDLLSNYGYTF. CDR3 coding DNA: TGTGCCAGCGGTTCCCGCGATTTACTGAGCAACTATGGCTACACCTTC.

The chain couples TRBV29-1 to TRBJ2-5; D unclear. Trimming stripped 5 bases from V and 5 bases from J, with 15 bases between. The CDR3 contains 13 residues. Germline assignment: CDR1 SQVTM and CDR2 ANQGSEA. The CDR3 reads CSVSVLLGETQYF. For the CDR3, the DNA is TGCAGCGTTAGTGTGCTCCTCGGGGAGACCCAGTACTTC.

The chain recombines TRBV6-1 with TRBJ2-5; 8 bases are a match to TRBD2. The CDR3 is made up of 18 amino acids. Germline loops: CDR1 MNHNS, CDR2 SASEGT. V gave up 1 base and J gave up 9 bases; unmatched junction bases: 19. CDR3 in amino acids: CASSEGSIAGRNKRPQYF. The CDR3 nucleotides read TGTGCCAGCAGTGAAGGGTCGATAGCGGGGCGAAACAAGAGACCCCAGTACTTC.

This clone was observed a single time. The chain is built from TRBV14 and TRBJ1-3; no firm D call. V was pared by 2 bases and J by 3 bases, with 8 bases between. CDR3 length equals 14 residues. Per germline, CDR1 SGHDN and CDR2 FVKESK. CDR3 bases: TGTGCCAGCAGCCAAACGGGAAGTGGAAACACCATATATTTT. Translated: CASSQTGSGNTIYF.